Below, 4 T cell receptor beta chains from the same sample are listed, as sequenced in a study of cytomegalovirus exposure and HLA in healthy donors. PCR involved 60 Vbeta and 13 Jbeta primers. The assay was immunoSEQ multiplex PCR, and TCRdb's table has in-frame clones only and misses some. Of around 190,000 clones listed, 81% are singletons. Sequencing was done on a sample of PBMCs. The receptors shown here come from a man aged 40-49 years in good health and CMV-seropositive.

V is TRBV5-4 and J is TRBJ2-1; tentative D call: TRBD2 (5 bases). Germline values: CDR1 SGHNT, CDR2 YYREEE (reference sequence). V was pared by 1 base and J by 9 bases, with 20 bases between. The CDR3 spans 16 residues. As DNA, the CDR3 is TGTGCCAGCAGCTTGCTCGCGGCTAGAGGTGGGAGTGAGCAGTTCTTC. Translated: CASSLLAARGGSEQFF.

The chain employs TRBV15 and TRBJ2-1; 15 bases map to TRBD2. The CDR3 totals 20 residues. V lost 0 bases and J lost 2; bases outside the gene matches: 8. CDR1 LNHNV and CDR2 YYDKDF come from the germline V gene (reference sequence). The CDR3, as DNA: TGTGCCACCAGCAGAGAAGGACTAGCGGGAGGGCCGGCGACCTACAATGAGCAGTTCTTC. Amino acid sequence: CATSREGLAGGPATYNEQFF.

The V and J genes are TRBV5-4 and TRBJ2-7, with 8 bases identical to TRBD2. The CDR3 spans 14 residues. CDR1 SGHNT and CDR2 YYREEE come from the germline V gene (reference sequence). Trimming cost V 4 bases and J 1 base; bases outside gene matches: 4. The CDR3 DNA reads as TGTGCCAGCAGCCCAACTAGCGGATCCTACGAGCAGTACTTC. Residues: CASSPTSGSYEQYF.

This chain links TRBV6-1 with TRBJ2-1; weak D call: TRBD1 (5 bases). V was shortened by 4 bases and J by 2 bases, with 12 bases between the two germline ends. CDR1 and CDR2 (germline): MNHNS, SASEGT. This CDR3 region has 15 residues. The chain's CDR3 is CASSVTRGPYNEQFF. Written as DNA, the CDR3 is TGTGCCAGCAGTGTGACAAGGGGTCCCTACAATGAGCAGTTCTTC.